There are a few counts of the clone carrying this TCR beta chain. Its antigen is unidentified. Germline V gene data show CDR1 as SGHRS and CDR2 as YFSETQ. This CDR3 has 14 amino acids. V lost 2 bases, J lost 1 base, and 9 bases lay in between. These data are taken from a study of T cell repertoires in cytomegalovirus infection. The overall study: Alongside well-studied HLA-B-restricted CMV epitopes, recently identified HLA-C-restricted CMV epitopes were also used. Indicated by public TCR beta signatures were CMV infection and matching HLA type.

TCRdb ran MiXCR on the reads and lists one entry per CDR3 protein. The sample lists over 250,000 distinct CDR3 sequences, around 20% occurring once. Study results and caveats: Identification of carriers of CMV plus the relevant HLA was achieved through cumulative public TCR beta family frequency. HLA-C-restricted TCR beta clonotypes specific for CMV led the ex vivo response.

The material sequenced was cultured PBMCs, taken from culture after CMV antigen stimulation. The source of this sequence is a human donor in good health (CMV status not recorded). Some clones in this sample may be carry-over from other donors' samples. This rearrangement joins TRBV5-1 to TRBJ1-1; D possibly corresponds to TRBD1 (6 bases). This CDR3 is CASSFRDKNTEAFF. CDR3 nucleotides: TGCGCCAGCAGCTTCCGGGACAAGAACACTGAAGCTTTCTTT. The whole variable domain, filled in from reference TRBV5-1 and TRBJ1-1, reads KAGVTQTPRYLIKTRGQQVTLSCSPISGHRSVSWYQQTPGQGLQFLFEYFSETQRNKGNFPGRFSGRQFSNSRSEMNVSTLELGDSALYLCASSFRDKNTEAFFGQGTRLTVV.